Shown below are 7 T cell receptor beta chains from a single sample sequenced in a study of cytomegalovirus exposure and HLA in healthy donors. 13 Jbeta primers and 60 Vbeta primers were used for the PCR. Assay used: immunoSEQ multiplex PCR; TCRdb lists only in-frame clones, some missing. The sample spans about 160,000 clones; the ten largest clones claim 1.5% to 2%. Material: PBMCs. The receptors here all came from a woman aged 45-65 years in good health and CMV-seronegative.

The V and J genes are TRBV15 and TRBJ2-5, with D perhaps matching TRBD2 (7 bases). Trimming pared 4 bases from V and 5 bases from J, leaving 23 bases between. The CDR3 has 17 amino acids. CDR1 is LNHNV, CDR2 YYDKDF, per germline (reference sequence). Written as DNA, the CDR3 is TGTGCCACCAGCACCACCCTGGGACGGGGGGCGCGGGAGACCCAGTACTTC. Translation: CATSTTLGRGARETQYF.

This chain joins TRBV20-1 and TRBJ1-4; D not resolved. V gave up 3 bases and J gave up 7 bases, with 6 bases separating them. The germline gives CDR1 DFQATT, CDR2 SNEGSKA (reference sequence). The CDR3 spans 11 residues. CDR3 in DNA: TGCAGTGCTAGCCGGAGTGAAAAACTGTTTTTT. Encoded protein: CSASRSEKLFF.

The chain uses TRBV6-1 and TRBJ1-5; D may be TRBD1 (5 bases). Germline CDR1 is MNHNS and CDR2 is SASEGT. Between the trimmed V and J ends, which lost 3 bases and 7 bases, there was a span of 16 bases. The CDR3 extends over 15 amino acids. This CDR3 is CASSEGWGDHQPQHF. CDR3 sequence (DNA): TGTGCCAGCAGTGAGGGGTGGGGGGACCACCAGCCCCAGCATTTT.

The gene calls are TRBV28 and TRBJ1-2; 7 bases are shared with TRBD1. J gave up 4 bases and V 6 bases, and 8 bases lay outside the gene matches. This CDR3 contains 14 residues. Per the germline V gene, CDR1 is MDHEN and CDR2 is SYDVKM. The chain's CDR3 is CASSSGDRLYGYTF. Here the CDR3 DNA reads TGTGCCAGCAGCTCCGGGGACAGACTCTATGGCTACACCTTC.

This rearrangement joins TRBV4-2 to TRBJ2-2; tentative D call: TRBD1 (6 bases). Germline V lookup: CDR1 LGHNA, CDR2 YNFKEQ. V shed 1 base and J shed 2 bases, with 11 bases lying between them. This CDR3 has 16 residues. CDR3 residues: CASSQARDTNTGELFF. The CDR3 nucleotides read TGTGCCAGCAGCCAAGCCCGGGACACAAACACCGGGGAGCTGTTTTTT.

The chain links TRBV7-9 to TRBJ2-7; TRBD2 agrees at 7 bases. CDR3 length: 14 residues. The V segment lost 5 bases and the J segment 3 bases; nucleotides outside the gene matches: 7. Germline values: CDR1 SEHNR, CDR2 FQNEAQ (reference sequence). The CDR3 region has the DNA TGTGCCAGCAGCCCGGGGGGTTCCGTCTACGAGCAGTACTTC. Translating it yields CASSPGGSVYEQYF.

The genes are TRBV5-1 and TRBJ2-2; tentatively, D is TRBD1 (6 bases). The CDR3 consists of 14 residues. V was clipped by 5 bases and J by 3 bases, with 11 bases between them. CDR1 and CDR2 from the germline V gene are SGHRS and YFSETQ. In DNA form, the CDR3 reads TGCGCCAGCAGGCCTACAGGGTACACCGGGGAGCTGTTTTTT. Translating gives CASRPTGYTGELFF. The whole variable domain, filled in from reference TRBV5-1 and TRBJ2-2, reads KAGVTQTPRYLIKTRGQQVTLSCSPISGHRSVSWYQQTPGQGLQFLFEYFSETQRNKGNFPGRFSGRQFSNSRSEMNVSTLELGDSALYLCASRPTGYTGELFFGEGSRLTVL.